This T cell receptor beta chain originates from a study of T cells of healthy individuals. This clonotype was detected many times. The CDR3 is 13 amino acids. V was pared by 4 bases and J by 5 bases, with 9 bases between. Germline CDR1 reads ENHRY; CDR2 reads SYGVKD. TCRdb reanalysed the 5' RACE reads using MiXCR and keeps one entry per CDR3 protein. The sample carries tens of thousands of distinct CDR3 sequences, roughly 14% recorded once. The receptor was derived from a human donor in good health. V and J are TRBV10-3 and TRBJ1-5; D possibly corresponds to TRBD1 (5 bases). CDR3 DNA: TGTGCCATCAGTGCGGGACCCGATCAGCCCCAGCATTTT. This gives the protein CAISAGPDQPQHF.